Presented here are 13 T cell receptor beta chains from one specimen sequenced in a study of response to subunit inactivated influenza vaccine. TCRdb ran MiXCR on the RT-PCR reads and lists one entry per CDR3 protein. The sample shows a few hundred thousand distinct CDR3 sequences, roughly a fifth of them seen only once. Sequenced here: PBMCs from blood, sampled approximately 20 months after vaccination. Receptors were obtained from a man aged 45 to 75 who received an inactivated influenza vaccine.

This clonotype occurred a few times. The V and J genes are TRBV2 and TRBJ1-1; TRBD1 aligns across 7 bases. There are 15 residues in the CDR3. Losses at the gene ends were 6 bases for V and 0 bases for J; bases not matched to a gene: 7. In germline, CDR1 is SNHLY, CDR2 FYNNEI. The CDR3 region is CASRGGQFMNTEAFF. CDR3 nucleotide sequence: TGTGCCAGCAGGGGGGGACAGTTCATGAACACTGAAGCTTTCTTT.

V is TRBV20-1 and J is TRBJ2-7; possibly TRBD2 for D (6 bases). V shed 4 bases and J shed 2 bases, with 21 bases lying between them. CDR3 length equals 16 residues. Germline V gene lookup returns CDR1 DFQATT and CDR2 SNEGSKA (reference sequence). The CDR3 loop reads CSAIPTKGRTPYEQYF. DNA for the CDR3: TGCAGTGCTATCCCGACTAAAGGGAGGACCCCCTACGAGCAGTACTTC.

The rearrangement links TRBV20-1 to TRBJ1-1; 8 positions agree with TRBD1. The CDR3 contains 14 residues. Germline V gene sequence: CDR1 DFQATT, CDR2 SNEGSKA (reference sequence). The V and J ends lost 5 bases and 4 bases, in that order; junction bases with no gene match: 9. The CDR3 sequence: CSAESRTGPTEAFF. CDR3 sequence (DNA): TGCAGTGCTGAGTCAAGGACAGGGCCCACTGAAGCTTTCTTT.

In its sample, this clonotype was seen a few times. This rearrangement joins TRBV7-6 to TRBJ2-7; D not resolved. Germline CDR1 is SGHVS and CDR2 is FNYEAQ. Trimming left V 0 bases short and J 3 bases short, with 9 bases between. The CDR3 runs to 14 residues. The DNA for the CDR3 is TGTGCCAGCAGCTTAGCCCCCCTTTACTACGAGCAGTACTTC. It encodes CASSLAPLYYEQYF. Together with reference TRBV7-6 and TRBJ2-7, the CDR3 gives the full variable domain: GAGVSQSPRYKVTKRGQDVALRCDPISGHVSLYWYRQALGQGPEFLTYFNYEAQQDKSGLPNDRFSAERPEGSISTLTIQRTEQRDSAMYRCASSLAPLYYEQYFGPGTRLTVT.

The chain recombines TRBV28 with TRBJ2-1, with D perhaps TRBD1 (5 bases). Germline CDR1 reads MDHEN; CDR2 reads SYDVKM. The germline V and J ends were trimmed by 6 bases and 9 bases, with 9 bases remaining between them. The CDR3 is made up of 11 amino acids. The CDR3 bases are TGTGCCAGCAGAGCCCAGGGTGAGCAGTTCTTC. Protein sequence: CASRAQGEQFF. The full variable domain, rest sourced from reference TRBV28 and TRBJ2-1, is DVKVTQSSRYLVKRTGEKVFLECVQDMDHENMFWYRQDPGLGLRLIYFSYDVKMKEKGDIPEGYSVSREKKERFSLILESASTNQTSMYLCASRAQGEQFFGPGTRLTVL.

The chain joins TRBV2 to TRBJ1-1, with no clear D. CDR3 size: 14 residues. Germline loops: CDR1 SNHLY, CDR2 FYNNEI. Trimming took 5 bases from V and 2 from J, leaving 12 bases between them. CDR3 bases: TGTGCCAGCAGTCCGCGGTGGAGCAACACTGAAGCTTTCTTT. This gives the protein CASSPRWSNTEAFF.

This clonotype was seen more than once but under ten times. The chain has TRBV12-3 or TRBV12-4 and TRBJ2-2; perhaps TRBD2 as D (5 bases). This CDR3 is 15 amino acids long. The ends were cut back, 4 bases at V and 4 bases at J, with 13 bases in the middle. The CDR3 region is CASSWARGSTGELFF. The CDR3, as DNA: TGTGCCAGCAGTTGGGCCCGGGGTTCCACCGGGGAGCTGTTTTTT.

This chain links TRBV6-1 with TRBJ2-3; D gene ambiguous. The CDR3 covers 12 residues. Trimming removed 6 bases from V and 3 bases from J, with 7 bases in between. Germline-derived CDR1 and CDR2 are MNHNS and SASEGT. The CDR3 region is CASSERTDTQYF. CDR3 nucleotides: TGTGCCAGCAGCGAGAGGACAGATACGCAGTATTTT.

The CDR3 loop is CASINWETDTQYF. CDR3 coding DNA: TGTGCCAGCATTAACTGGGAAACAGATACGCAGTATTTT. The chain combines TRBV27 with TRBJ2-3; D uncertain. The CDR3 runs 13 residues. Trimming pared 7 bases from V and 3 bases from J, leaving 11 bases between. Per the germline V gene, CDR1 is MNHEY and CDR2 is SMNVEV (reference sequence).

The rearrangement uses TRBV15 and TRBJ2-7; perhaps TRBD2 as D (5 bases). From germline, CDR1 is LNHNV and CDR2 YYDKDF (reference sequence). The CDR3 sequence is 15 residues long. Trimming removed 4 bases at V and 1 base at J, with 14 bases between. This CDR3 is CATSKDYDPSYEQYF. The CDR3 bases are TGTGCCACCAGCAAAGACTACGACCCTTCCTACGAGCAGTACTTC.

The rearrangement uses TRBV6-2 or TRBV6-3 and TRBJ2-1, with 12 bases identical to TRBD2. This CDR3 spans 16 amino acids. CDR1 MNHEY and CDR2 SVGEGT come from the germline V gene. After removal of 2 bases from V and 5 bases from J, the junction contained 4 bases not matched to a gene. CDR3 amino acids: CASSYRWTSGDNEQFF. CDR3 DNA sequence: TGTGCCAGCAGTTACCGCTGGACTAGCGGGGACAATGAGCAGTTCTTC.

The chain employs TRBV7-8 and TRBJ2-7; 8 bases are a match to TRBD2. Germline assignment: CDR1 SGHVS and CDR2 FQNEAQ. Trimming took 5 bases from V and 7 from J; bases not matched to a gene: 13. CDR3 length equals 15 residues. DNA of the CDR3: TGTGCCAGCAGCCCAGCTGGCGGGAGGACGGGGGAGCAGTACTTC. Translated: CASSPAGGRTGEQYF.

The CDR3 reads CASSQWDRSNEKLFF. Here the CDR3 DNA reads TGTGCCAGCAGCCAATGGGACAGGAGCAATGAAAAACTGTTTTTT. The gene calls are TRBV4-2 and TRBJ1-4, with 8 bases that match TRBD1. The germline V gene encodes CDR1 LGHNA and CDR2 YNFKEQ. CDR3 length: 15 amino acids. V was clipped by 2 bases and J by 5 bases; unmatched bases: 4.